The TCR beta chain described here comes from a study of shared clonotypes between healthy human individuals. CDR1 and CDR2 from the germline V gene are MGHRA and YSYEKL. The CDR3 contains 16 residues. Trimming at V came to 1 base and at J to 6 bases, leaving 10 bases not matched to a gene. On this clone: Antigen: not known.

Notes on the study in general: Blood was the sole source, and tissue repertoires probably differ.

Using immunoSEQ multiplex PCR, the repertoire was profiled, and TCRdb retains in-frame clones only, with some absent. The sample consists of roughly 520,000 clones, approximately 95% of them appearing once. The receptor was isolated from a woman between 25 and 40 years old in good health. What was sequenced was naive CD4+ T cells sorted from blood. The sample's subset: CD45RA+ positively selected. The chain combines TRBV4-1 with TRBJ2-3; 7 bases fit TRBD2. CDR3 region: CASSQVGSGPSDTQYF. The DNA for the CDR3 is TGCGCCAGCAGCCAAGTCGGTAGCGGGCCCTCGGATACGCAGTATTTT.